The clone carrying this TCR beta chain turned up a few times. Other DNA sequences in this specimen translate into the identical CDR3. Blood was drawn once from each donor into heparinised tubes. The draws averaged roughly 120 mL. The data are from a study of beta chain features in type 1 diabetes. For the study at large: Examination covered around 98 million sorted cells spanning all samples.

The CDR3 runs to 13 residues. Germline loops: CDR1 SGHRS, CDR2 YFSETQ. V lost 4 bases and J lost 1, with 9 bases in between. Expressed TCRB transcripts were sequenced, since all the RNA that had been isolated was reverse transcribed. TCRdb keeps only in-frame clones here, not all; method: immunoSEQ multiplex PCR. In the table there are just over 450,000 clones, roughly 31% of which are singletons. This sequence joins TRBV5-1 and TRBJ2-7; possibly TRBD1 or TRBD2 for D (5 bases each). The sequenced material came from naive CD4+ T cells from blood. The sequence was collected from a young man in good health. The CDR3 sequence: CASSPGASYEQYF. As DNA, the CDR3 is TGCGCCAGCAGCCCCGGGGCATCCTACGAGCAGTACTTC.